The 26 T cell receptor beta chains presented below share a single source sample, sequenced in a study of cytomegalovirus exposure and HLA in healthy donors. Vbeta (60) and Jbeta (13) primers were used in the PCR. Sequencing used immunoSEQ multiplex PCR; TCRdb keeps in-frame clones, though not all of them. Of over 150,000 clones listed, around 80% were seen once; the top ten hold 10% to 15%. Sequenced: PBMCs. These receptors were obtained from a man aged 30 to 45 in good health and CMV-seropositive.

The chain is built from TRBV6-4 and TRBJ1-2; 7 bases agree with TRBD1. Trimming cost V 0 bases and J 8 bases; bases outside gene matches: 6. CDR1 and CDR2 (germline): MRHNA, SNTAGT. This CDR3 has 14 amino acids. The CDR3: CASSDSGGQEGYTF. As DNA, the CDR3 is TGTGCCAGCAGTGACTCGGGAGGACAGGAAGGCTACACCTTC.

The chain is built from TRBV2 and TRBJ1-3; D is ambiguous. CDR3 size: 14 residues. CDR1 and CDR2 (germline): SNHLY, FYNNEI. V lost 3 bases, J lost 3 bases, and 9 bases lay in between. This CDR3 reads CASSESRSGNTIYF. In nucleotides, the CDR3 is TGTGCCAGCAGTGAGTCCCGGAGTGGAAACACCATATATTTT.

The chain employs TRBV2 and TRBJ2-5, with D perhaps TRBD2 (6 bases). The germline CDR1 and CDR2 sequences are SNHLY and FYNNEI. CDR3 length: 17 residues. The V and J ends lost 2 bases and 1 base respectively, with 17 bases between them. The chain's CDR3 is CASSELEGLGGQETQYF. The CDR3 coding sequence is TGTGCCAGCAGTGAACTCGAGGGGTTGGGAGGCCAAGAGACCCAGTACTTC.

CDR3 sequence: CASTDGLAGNSYNEQFF. DNA of the CDR3: TGTGCCAGCACTGACGGCCTAGCGGGGAACTCCTACAATGAGCAGTTCTTC. The chain recombines TRBV2 with TRBJ2-1; 9 bases align to TRBD2. Germline assignment: CDR1 SNHLY and CDR2 FYNNEI. The CDR3 totals 17 residues. V lost 7 bases to trimming and J lost 0 bases; unmatched junction nucleotides: 10.

The CDR3 DNA is TGTGCCAGTAGTACGGAGACAGGCAGAACCGGGGAGCTGTTTTTT. Protein sequence: CASSTETGRTGELFF. The chain uses TRBV19 and TRBJ2-2; D may be TRBD1 (6 bases). In germline, CDR1 is LNHDA, CDR2 SQIVND (reference sequence). This CDR3 has 15 residues. Trimming stripped 4 bases from V and 5 bases from J, with 14 bases between.

As for this clone: The junction shows a germline mismatch at one end, possibly a read error. This chain joins TRBV7-9 and TRBJ2-1, with TRBD1 identical over 10 bases. The germline V gene encodes CDR1 SEHNR and CDR2 FQNEAQ (reference sequence). This CDR3 region has 16 residues. The chain's CDR3 is CASSGTGQGGYSEQFF. In DNA, the CDR3 is TGTGCCAGCAGCGGAACCGGACAGGGGGGCTACAGTGAGCAGTTCTTC.

This chain uses TRBV28 with TRBJ2-7; 7 bases fit TRBD1. Trimming cost V 3 bases and J 5 bases; bases outside gene matches: 7. Germline V gene sequence: CDR1 MDHEN, CDR2 SYDVKM. The CDR3 is made up of 14 amino acids. The CDR3 loop reads CASSFVGQDHEQYF. CDR3 DNA sequence: TGTGCCAGCAGTTTTGTTGGACAGGATCACGAGCAGTACTTC.

This chain uses TRBV30 with TRBJ1-1; no clear D gene. Germline V lookup: CDR1 GTSNPN, CDR2 SVGIG (reference sequence). The CDR3 runs to 13 residues. Trimming removed 3 bases from V and 5 bases from J, with 13 bases in between. The DNA for the CDR3 is TGTGCCTGGAGCGCGGAATTTGGAACTGAAGCTTTCTTT. Protein sequence: CAWSAEFGTEAFF.

V is TRBV9 and J is TRBJ2-1; 7 nucleotides line up with TRBD2. The CDR3 covers 12 residues. Germline V gene lookup returns CDR1 SGDLS and CDR2 YYNGEE. Trimming at V came to 4 bases and at J to 11 bases, leaving 6 bases not matched to a gene. The CDR3, as DNA: TGTGCCAGCAGCCCTAGCGGCCCCCAGCAGTTCTTC. This sequence encodes CASSPSGPQQFF. The full variable domain, its missing parts supplied by reference TRBV9 and TRBJ2-1, is DSGVTQTPKHLITATGQRVTLRCSPRSGDLSVYWYQQSLDQGLQFLIQYYNGEERAKGNILERFSAQQFPDLHSELNLSSLELGDSALYFCASSPSGPQQFFGPGTRLTVL.

The V and J genes are TRBV4-2 and TRBJ2-7; 8 nucleotides line up with TRBD2. The germline gives CDR1 LGHNA, CDR2 YNFKEQ. The CDR3 is 15 residues long. The J segment lost 9 bases and the V segment lost 4 bases, leaving 14 bases of the junction unmatched. The CDR3 reads CASSPDSGSSSVQYF. CDR3 nucleotides: TGTGCCAGCAGCCCGGACAGCGGGAGCTCGTCGGTGCAGTACTTC.

This chain links TRBV29-1 with TRBJ1-1, with 10 bases aligning to TRBD1. The CDR3 is made up of 14 amino acids. With V trimmed by 3 bases and J by 6 bases, 7 bases remained unmatched. Germline CDR1 reads SQVTM; CDR2 reads ANQGSEA. Written as DNA, the CDR3 is TGCAGCGTTGAGTCCGGGACAGGGGACCCTGAAGCTTTCTTT. It specifies CSVESGTGDPEAFF.

J is TRBJ1-4 and V is TRBV9; perhaps TRBD1 as D (5 bases). This CDR3 region has 17 residues. Germline CDR1 is SGDLS and CDR2 is YYNGEE. Deletions cut 0 bases from V and 5 bases from J, with 17 bases between. The CDR3 DNA follows: TGTGCCAGCAGCGTAGACGGGGGAGGCAGCGGAAATGAAAAACTGTTTTTT. It encodes CASSVDGGGSGNEKLFF.

The rearrangement links TRBV19 to TRBJ1-2; D unclear. The CDR3 covers 15 residues. CDR1 and CDR2 from the germline V gene are LNHDA and SQIVND (reference sequence). The V and J ends lost 1 base and 2 bases respectively, with 11 bases between them. The CDR3 region has the DNA TGTGCCAGTAGTATAGGGAGTAAACTCAACTATGGCTACACCTTC. This sequence encodes CASSIGSKLNYGYTF.

The genes are TRBV2 and TRBJ2-7, with D possibly TRBD1 on 5 matching bases. Germline loops: CDR1 SNHLY, CDR2 FYNNEI. The CDR3 runs 11 residues. Trimming shortened V by 4 bases and J by 6 bases, and 7 bases separated the two germline ends. The CDR3 spells CASSGQREQYF. CDR3 DNA sequence: TGTGCCAGCAGTGGACAGCGCGAGCAGTACTTC.

The rearrangement links TRBV4-2 to TRBJ2-7, with unresolved D. Trimming cost V 0 bases and J 2 bases, with 5 bases left between them. The CDR3 loop spans 13 amino acids. The V gene's germline CDR1 is LGHNA and CDR2 YNFKEQ. CDR3 DNA sequence: TGTGCCAGCAGCCAAGATCAGACCTACGAGCAGTACTTC. This codes for CASSQDQTYEQYF.

The CDR3 sequence: CASSLRTPRPSEKLFF. DNA for the CDR3: TGTGCCAGCAGCCTGAGGACACCTCGTCCCTCTGAAAAACTGTTTTTT. The chain carries TRBV14 and TRBJ1-4; tentatively, D is TRBD1 (5 bases). Germline V gene sequence: CDR1 SGHDN, CDR2 FVKESK. Trimming cost V 4 bases and J 7 bases, with 19 bases left between them. This CDR3 comprises 16 residues.

In DNA form, the CDR3 reads TGTGCCACCAGCTCTAGCACAGATACGCAGTATTTT. Translated, it gives CATSSSTDTQYF. The V call is TRBV15, the J call TRBJ2-3; unclear D gene. The CDR3 spans 12 residues. Per germline, CDR1 LNHNV and CDR2 YYDKDF (reference sequence). V was trimmed by 5 bases and J by 0 bases, leaving 3 bases between them.

The rearrangement joins TRBV7-2 to TRBJ2-7; TRBD2 matches at 8 bases. The CDR3 contains 17 residues. Germline CDR1 and CDR2: SGHTA and FQGNSA. V dropped 5 bases and J dropped 0; count of bases not matched to a gene: 12. CDR3: CASSVSGPGGISYEQYF. CDR3 bases: TGTGCCAGCAGCGTATCCGGTCCGGGAGGGATCTCCTACGAGCAGTACTTC.

J is TRBJ2-7 and V is TRBV5-4, with 9 nucleotides matching TRBD1. The V segment lost 5 bases and the J segment 3 bases; nucleotides outside the gene matches: 9. This CDR3 has 15 amino acids. Looked up from germline, CDR1 is SGHNT and CDR2 is YYREEE (reference sequence). The CDR3 sequence: CASSPPGTGFYEQYF. The CDR3 DNA sequence: TGTGCCAGCAGTCCTCCCGGGACAGGGTTCTACGAGCAGTACTTC.

The chain carries TRBV19 and TRBJ1-1, with 8 bases matching TRBD1. After removal of 7 bases from V and 2 bases from J, the junction contained 12 bases not matched to a gene. CDR3 length: 16 amino acids. Germline assignment: CDR1 LNHDA and CDR2 SQIVND (reference sequence). CDR3 loop: CASTTAGAGGNTEAFF. In nucleotides, the CDR3 is TGTGCCAGTACGACTGCGGGTGCAGGGGGCAACACTGAAGCTTTCTTT. The full variable domain, its missing parts supplied by reference TRBV19 and TRBJ1-1, is DGGITQSPKYLFRKEGQNVTLSCEQNLNHDAMYWYRQDPGQGLRLIYYSQIVNDFQKGDIAEGYSVSREKKESFPLTVTSAQKNPTAFYLCASTTAGAGGNTEAFFGQGTRLTVV.

V usage is TRBV4-2 and J usage is TRBJ2-2; weak D call: TRBD2 (6 bases). V lost 0 bases and J lost 7, with 9 bases in between. CDR3 length: 14 amino acids. Per the germline V gene, CDR1 is LGHNA and CDR2 is YNFKEQ. The CDR3 coding sequence is TGTGCCAGCAGCCAAGATCGCGGGGACGGGGAGCTGTTTTTT. Translated: CASSQDRGDGELFF.

The rearrangement joins TRBV5-6 to TRBJ2-7; the match to TRBD1 covers 7 bases. CDR3 length: 16 amino acids. J lost 0 bases, V lost 3 bases, and 9 bases had no gene match. Per the germline V gene, CDR1 is SGHDT and CDR2 is YYEEEE. CDR3 sequence reads: CASSSLRGPGSYEQYF. The CDR3 DNA reads TGTGCCAGCAGCTCACTTAGGGGGCCGGGCTCCTACGAGCAGTACTTC.

For this clone: The junction does not match germline at one end; this may be a read error. The J gene is TRBJ2-2, the V gene TRBV5-3; TRBD2 agrees at 9 bases. TRBV5-3 is identified as an open reading frame with a role that is uncertain. The CDR3 is 18 residues long. In DNA, the CDR3 is TGTGCCAGAAGGTTGGGGACTAGCCAAAAGACGAACACCGGGGAGCTGTTTTTT. Protein: CARRLGTSQKTNTGELFF.

V usage is TRBV30 and J usage is TRBJ1-6; no clear D. Germline CDR1 GTSNPN, CDR2 SVGIG (reference sequence). Trimming removed 4 bases at V and 0 bases at J, with 7 bases between. The CDR3 extends over 14 amino acids. CDR3 sequence: CAWNPSSYNSPLHF. The CDR3 nucleotides are TGTGCCTGGAATCCGAGCTCCTATAATTCACCCCTCCACTTT.

This clone has a single count. The CDR3 loop reads CASSFKGAGNTEAFF. The CDR3 DNA follows: TGTGCCAGCAGCTTCAAGGGGGCAGGTAACACTGAAGCTTTCTTT. The V and J genes are TRBV7-9 and TRBJ1-1, with 7 bases that match TRBD1. Trimming cost V 3 bases and J 2 bases; bases outside gene matches: 6. CDR1 is SEHNR and CDR2 is FQNEAQ in the germline V gene (reference sequence). CDR3 length: 15 residues.

This clone has just a few counts. The genes are TRBV9 and TRBJ1-4; the D gene is possibly TRBD1 (5 bases). Germline V gene data show CDR1 as SGDLS and CDR2 as YYNGEE. The CDR3 is 12 amino acids. V was clipped by 4 bases and J by 13 bases, with 14 bases between them. The CDR3 region is CASSPSGGRLFF. CDR3 nucleotides: TGTGCCAGCAGCCCCAGCGGGGGTCGACTGTTTTTT.